This is a list of T cell receptor beta chains from one sample in a study of T cell responses to AZD1222 COVID-19 vaccine. Measured with immunoSEQ multiplex PCR; TCRdb has only the in-frame clones, and not every one. The sample records roughly 97,000 clones, 85% to 90% being singletons. Specimen: peripheral blood, collected on day 0 of AZD1222 vaccination. Receptors were obtained from an adult in good health. The CDR3 runs from the conserved cysteine through the conserved F or W. A D gene is named only where the DNA matches it firmly. Expanded clones are given a class, and other clones once, few, many or no size at all.

abundance	d_gene	v_gene	j_gene	CDR3nt	CDR3aa
NA	NA	TRBV6-2/TRBV6-3	TRBJ2-7	TGTGCCAGCAGTTTGGGCTACGAGCAGTACTTC	CASSLGYEQYF
NA	NA	TRBV28	TRBJ2-1	TGTGCCAGCAGTTTCAGTGGAAAGGCCCATGAGCAGTTCTTC	CASSFSGKAHEQFF
NA	NA	TRBV5-1	TRBJ2-2	TGCGCCAGCACCATACAACCCGGGACCCACACCGGGGAGCTGTTTTTT	CASTIQPGTHTGELFF
NA	NA	TRBV29-1	TRBJ2-3	TGCAGCGTTGAGTTGGGCAGGAAAGCTAGCACAGATACGCAGTATTTT	CSVELGRKASTDTQYF
NA	NA	TRBV21-1	TRBJ2-4	TGTGCCGTTAAAAGCGACCCTAGTCTAAACATTCAGTACTTC	CAVKSDPSLNIQYF
once	NA	TRBV19	TRBJ2-5	TGTGCCAGTAGTAAACGGGGGCCCGTTGAGACCCAGTACTTC	CASSKRGPVETQYF
NA	NA	TRBV7-3	TRBJ1-1	TGTGCCAGCAGCTTAACGGGAGACAGGACTAGGAGAACTGAAGCTTTCTTT	CASSLTGDRTRRTEAFF
NA	NA	TRBV18	TRBJ1-5	TGTGCCAGCTCACCAACAGGGTTAGGCAATCAGCCCCAGCATTTT	CASSPTGLGNQPQHF
NA	TRBD1	TRBV9	TRBJ1-2	TGTGCCAGCAGCGTAGAGACAGGGAGTGGCTACACCTTC	CASSVETGSGYTF
NA	TRBD1	TRBV15	TRBJ1-4	TGTGCCACCAGCAGATCCCGGGACAGGGGGGCAACTAATGAAAAACTGTTTTTT	CATSRSRDRGATNEKLFF